This T cell receptor (beta chain) stems from a study of response to subunit inactivated influenza vaccine. Study results and limitations: Each seasonal flu vaccination may recruit only limited new T cells, authors suggested.

About this clonotype itself: No antigen is known for it.

J lost 3 bases, V lost 5 bases, and 5 bases had no gene match. CDR1 SGHNT and CDR2 YENEEA come from the germline V gene. This CDR3 is built from 14 residues. A single record per CDR3 protein comes from TCRdb applying MiXCR to the RT-PCR reads. Here the sample spans a few hundred thousand distinct CDR3 sequences, around 13% being singletons. This sequence was found in a man over 45 who received an inactivated influenza vaccine. The source was PBMCs from blood, collected 11 to 12 days after vaccination. The chain has TRBV11-3 and TRBJ2-3; 7 bases fit TRBD2. CDR3: CASSKDGRTDTQYF. CDR3 coding DNA: TGTGCCAGCAGCAAAGACGGGAGGACAGATACGCAGTATTTT.